Listed below are T cell receptor beta chains from one sample, sequenced in a study of early T cells in non-severe SARS-CoV-2 infection. TCRdb reprocessed the 5' RACE reads with MiXCR, giving one entry per CDR3 protein. The repertoire holds roughly 63,000 distinct CDR3 sequences, with approximately 13% as singletons. The specimen sequenced was whole blood. These receptors originate from an adult who was a healthcare worker with PCR-confirmed SARS-CoV-2 infection or an uninfected control (not recorded which). Each CDR3 is given with its conserved first and last residue. D genes are given only for firm matches. For some rows the clone size is stated as once, few or many, or as a class when expanded; others skip it.

cdr3_aa: CSAPDSGGTSYNEQFF
cdr3_nt: TGCAGTGCACCTGATAGCGGGGGAACCTCCTACAATGAGCAGTTCTTC
d_call: TRBD2
j_call: TRBJ2-1
clone_size: once
v_call: TRBV20-1

cdr3_aa: CSARPATTPTYEQYF
cdr3_nt: TGCAGTGCTAGACCCGCGACTACCCCAACCTACGAGCAGTACTTC
d_call: -
j_call: TRBJ2-7
clone_size: few
v_call: TRBV20-1

cdr3_aa: CSAWGPSSYNEQFF
cdr3_nt: TGCAGTGCTTGGGGACCGAGCTCCTACAATGAGCAGTTCTTC
d_call: -
j_call: TRBJ2-1
clone_size: many
v_call: TRBV20-1

cdr3_aa: CSVVLAGHTDTQYF
cdr3_nt: TGCAGCGTGGTCCTAGCGGGGCACACAGATACGCAGTATTTT
d_call: TRBD2
j_call: TRBJ2-3
clone_size: -
v_call: TRBV29-1

cdr3_aa: CSASQVDYEQYF
cdr3_nt: TGCAGCGCCTCACAGGTAGACTACGAGCAGTACTTC
d_call: -
j_call: TRBJ2-7
clone_size: many
v_call: TRBV29-1

cdr3_aa: CASSQDDPGPYEQYF
cdr3_nt: TGCGCCAGCAGCCAAGATGACCCCGGACCCTACGAGCAGTACTTC
d_call: -
j_call: TRBJ2-7
clone_size: many
v_call: TRBV4-1

cdr3_aa: CASSLGDRVTYNEQFF
cdr3_nt: TGTGCCAGCAGCTTAGGAGACAGGGTTACCTACAATGAGCAGTTCTTC
d_call: TRBD1
j_call: TRBJ2-1
clone_size: -
v_call: TRBV11-2

cdr3_aa: CASSQDRLASGGLSTDTQYF
cdr3_nt: TGCGCCAGCAGCCAAGATAGGTTGGCTAGCGGGGGGCTTAGCACAGATACGCAGTATTTT
d_call: TRBD2
j_call: TRBJ2-3
clone_size: -
v_call: TRBV4-1

cdr3_aa: CASSLNSGGAKNEQFF
cdr3_nt: TGTGCCAGCAGTTTAAATAGCGGGGGGGCTAAAAATGAGCAGTTCTTC
d_call: TRBD2
j_call: TRBJ2-1
clone_size: many
v_call: TRBV6-6

cdr3_aa: CASSLRGTATNTEAFF
cdr3_nt: TGTGCCAGCAGCTTAAGGGGGACGGCTACTAACACTGAAGCTTTCTTT
d_call: -
j_call: TRBJ1-1
clone_size: many
v_call: TRBV7-8

cdr3_aa: CASSAGYDTDTQYF
cdr3_nt: TGTGCCAGCAGTGCAGGGTACGACACAGATACGCAGTATTTT
d_call: -
j_call: TRBJ2-3
clone_size: few
v_call: TRBV27

cdr3_aa: CASSLVEAGAPGKAFF
cdr3_nt: TGCGCCAGCAGCTTGGTTGAAGCAGGGGCTCCCGGAAAAGCTTTCTTT
d_call: -
j_call: TRBJ1-1
clone_size: many
v_call: TRBV5-1

cdr3_aa: CASSREGQNSPLHF
cdr3_nt: TGCGCCAGCAGCCGAGAGGGACAGAATTCACCCCTCCACTTT
d_call: TRBD1
j_call: TRBJ1-6
clone_size: -
v_call: TRBV5-1

cdr3_aa: CASSVGQGADEQYF
cdr3_nt: TGTGCCAGCAGCGTAGGGCAGGGGGCAGACGAGCAGTACTTC
d_call: TRBD1
j_call: TRBJ2-7
clone_size: -
v_call: TRBV9

cdr3_aa: CASSLGQDNSPLHF
cdr3_nt: TGTGCCAGCAGTTTAGGCCAGGACAATTCACCCCTCCACTTT
d_call: -
j_call: TRBJ1-6
clone_size: -
v_call: TRBV12-3/TRBV12-4

cdr3_aa: CAISEGTTEKLFF
cdr3_nt: TGTGCCATCAGTGAGGGGACAACTGAAAAACTGTTTTTT
d_call: -
j_call: TRBJ1-4
clone_size: -
v_call: TRBV10-3

cdr3_aa: CASSPRTSGGYEQYF
cdr3_nt: TGCGCCAGCAGCCCGCGGACTAGCGGGGGTTACGAGCAGTACTTC
d_call: TRBD2
j_call: TRBJ2-7
clone_size: few
v_call: TRBV11-2